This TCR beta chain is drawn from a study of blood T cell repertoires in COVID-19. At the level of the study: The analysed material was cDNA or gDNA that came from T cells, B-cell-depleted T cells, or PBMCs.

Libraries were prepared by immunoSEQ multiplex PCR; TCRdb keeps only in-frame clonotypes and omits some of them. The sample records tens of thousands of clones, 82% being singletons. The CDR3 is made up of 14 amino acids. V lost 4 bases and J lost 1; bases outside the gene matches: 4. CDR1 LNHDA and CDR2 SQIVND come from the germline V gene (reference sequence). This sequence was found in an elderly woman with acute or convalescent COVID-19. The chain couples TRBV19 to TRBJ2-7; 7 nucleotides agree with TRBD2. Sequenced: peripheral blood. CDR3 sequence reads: CASSKLATSYEQYF. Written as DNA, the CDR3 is TGTGCCAGTAGTAAACTAGCGACTTCCTACGAGCAGTACTTC.